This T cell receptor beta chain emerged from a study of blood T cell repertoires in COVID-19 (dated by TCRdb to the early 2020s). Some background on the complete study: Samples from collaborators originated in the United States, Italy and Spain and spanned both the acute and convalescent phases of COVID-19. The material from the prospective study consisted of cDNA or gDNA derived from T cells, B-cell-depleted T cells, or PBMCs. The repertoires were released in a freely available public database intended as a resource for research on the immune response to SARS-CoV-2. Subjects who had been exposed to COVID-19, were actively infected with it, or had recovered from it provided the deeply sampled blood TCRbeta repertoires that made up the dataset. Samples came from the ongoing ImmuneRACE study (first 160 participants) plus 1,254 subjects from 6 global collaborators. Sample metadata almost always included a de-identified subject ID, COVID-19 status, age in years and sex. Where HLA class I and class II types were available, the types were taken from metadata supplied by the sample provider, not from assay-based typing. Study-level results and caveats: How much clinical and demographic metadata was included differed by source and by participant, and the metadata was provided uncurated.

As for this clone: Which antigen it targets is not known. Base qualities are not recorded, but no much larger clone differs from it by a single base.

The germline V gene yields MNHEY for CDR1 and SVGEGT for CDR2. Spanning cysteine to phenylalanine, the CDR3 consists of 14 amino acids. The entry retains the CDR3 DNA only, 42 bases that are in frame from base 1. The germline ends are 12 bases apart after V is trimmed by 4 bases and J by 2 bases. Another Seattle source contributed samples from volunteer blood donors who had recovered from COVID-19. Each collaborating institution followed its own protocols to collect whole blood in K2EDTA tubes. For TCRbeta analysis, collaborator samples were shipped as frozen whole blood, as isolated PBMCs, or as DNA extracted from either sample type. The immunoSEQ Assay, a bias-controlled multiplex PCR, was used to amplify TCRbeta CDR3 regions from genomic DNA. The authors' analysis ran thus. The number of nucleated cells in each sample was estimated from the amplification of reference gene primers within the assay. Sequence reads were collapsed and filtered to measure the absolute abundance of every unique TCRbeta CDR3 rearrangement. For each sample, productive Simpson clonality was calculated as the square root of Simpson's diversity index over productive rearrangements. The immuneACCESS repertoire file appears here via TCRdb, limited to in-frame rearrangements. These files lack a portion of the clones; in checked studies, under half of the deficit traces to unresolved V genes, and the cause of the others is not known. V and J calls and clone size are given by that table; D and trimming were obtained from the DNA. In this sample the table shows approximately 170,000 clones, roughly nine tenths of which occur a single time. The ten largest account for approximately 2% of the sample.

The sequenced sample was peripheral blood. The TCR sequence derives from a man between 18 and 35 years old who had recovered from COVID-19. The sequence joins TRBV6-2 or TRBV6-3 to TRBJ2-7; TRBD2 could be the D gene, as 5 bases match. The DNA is TGTGCCAGCAGTTTTGGACTCTCGACCTACGAGCAGTACTTC. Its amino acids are CASSFGLSTYEQYF.